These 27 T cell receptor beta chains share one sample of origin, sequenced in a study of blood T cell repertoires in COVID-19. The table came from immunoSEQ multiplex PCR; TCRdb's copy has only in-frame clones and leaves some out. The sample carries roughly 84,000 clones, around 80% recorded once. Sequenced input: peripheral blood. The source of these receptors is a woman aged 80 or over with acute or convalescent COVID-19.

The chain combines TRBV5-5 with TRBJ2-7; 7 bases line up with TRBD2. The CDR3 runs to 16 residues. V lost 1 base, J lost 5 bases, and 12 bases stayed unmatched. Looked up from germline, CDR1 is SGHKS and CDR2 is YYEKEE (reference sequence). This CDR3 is CASSLSPAGIANEQYF. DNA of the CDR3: TGTGCCAGCAGCTTGAGTCCAGCGGGGATTGCGAACGAGCAGTACTTC.

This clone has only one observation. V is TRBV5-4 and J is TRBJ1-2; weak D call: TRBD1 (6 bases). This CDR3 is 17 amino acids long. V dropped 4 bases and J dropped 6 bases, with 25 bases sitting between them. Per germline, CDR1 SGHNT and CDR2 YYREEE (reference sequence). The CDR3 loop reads CASSLGPGETWVNGYTF. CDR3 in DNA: TGTGCCAGCAGCCTAGGTCCAGGGGAGACATGGGTTAATGGCTACACCTTC.

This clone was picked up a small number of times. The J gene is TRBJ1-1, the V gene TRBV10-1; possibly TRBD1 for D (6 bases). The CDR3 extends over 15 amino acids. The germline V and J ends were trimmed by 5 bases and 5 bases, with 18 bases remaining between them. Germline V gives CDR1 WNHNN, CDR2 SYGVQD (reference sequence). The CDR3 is CASSFGNRVPTEAFF. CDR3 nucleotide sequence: TGCGCCAGCAGTTTCGGGAACAGGGTTCCAACTGAAGCTTTCTTT.

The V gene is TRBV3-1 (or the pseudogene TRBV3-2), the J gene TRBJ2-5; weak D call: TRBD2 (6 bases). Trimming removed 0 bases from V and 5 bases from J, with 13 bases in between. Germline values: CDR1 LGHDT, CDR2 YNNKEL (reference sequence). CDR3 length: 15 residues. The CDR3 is CASSQEARDSETQYF. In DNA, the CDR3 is TGTGCCAGCAGCCAAGAGGCCAGGGACTCGGAGACCCAGTACTTC.

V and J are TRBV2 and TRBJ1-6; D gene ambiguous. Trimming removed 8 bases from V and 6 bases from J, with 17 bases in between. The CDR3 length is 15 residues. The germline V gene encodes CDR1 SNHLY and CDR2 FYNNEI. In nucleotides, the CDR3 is TGTGCCAGCGGCTTGGCAGCGGCGCGTAATTCACCCCTCCACTTT. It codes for CASGLAAARNSPLHF.

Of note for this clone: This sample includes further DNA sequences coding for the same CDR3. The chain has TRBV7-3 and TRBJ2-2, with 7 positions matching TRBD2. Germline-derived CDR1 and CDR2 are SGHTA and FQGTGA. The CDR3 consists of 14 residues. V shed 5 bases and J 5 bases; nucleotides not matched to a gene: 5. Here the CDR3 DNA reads TGTGCCAGCAGCCCAACCGGGGGGACCGGGGAGCTGTTTTTT. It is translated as CASSPTGGTGELFF.

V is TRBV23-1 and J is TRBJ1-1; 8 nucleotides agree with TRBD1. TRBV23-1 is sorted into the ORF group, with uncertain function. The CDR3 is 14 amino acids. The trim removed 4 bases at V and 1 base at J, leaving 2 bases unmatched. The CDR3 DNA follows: TGCGCCAGCAGTCGCGGGACAGGGAACACTGAAGCTTTCTTT. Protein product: CASSRGTGNTEAFF.

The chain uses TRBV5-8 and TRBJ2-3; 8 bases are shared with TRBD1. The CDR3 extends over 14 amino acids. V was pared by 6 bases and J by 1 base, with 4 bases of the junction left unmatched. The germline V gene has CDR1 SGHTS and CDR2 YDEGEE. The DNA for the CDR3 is TGTGCCAGCAACCCAGGGGGCCGCACAGATACGCAGTATTTT. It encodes CASNPGGRTDTQYF.

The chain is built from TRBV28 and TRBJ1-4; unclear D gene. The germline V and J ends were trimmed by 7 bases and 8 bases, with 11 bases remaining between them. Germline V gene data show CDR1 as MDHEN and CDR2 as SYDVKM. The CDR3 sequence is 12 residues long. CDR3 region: CASNALGEKLFF. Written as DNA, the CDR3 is TGTGCCAGCAATGCGCTAGGCGAAAAACTGTTTTTT.

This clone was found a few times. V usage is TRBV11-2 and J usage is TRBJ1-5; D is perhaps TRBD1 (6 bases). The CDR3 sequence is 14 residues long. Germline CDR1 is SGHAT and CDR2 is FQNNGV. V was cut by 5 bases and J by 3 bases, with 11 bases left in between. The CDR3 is CASSAGQFNQPQHF. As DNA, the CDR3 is TGTGCCAGCAGCGCTGGACAGTTCAATCAGCCCCAGCATTTT.

In DNA form, the CDR3 reads TGTGCCAGCAGGACCTCAGGGTTTAGGAGTGGCTACACCTTC. This encodes CASRTSGFRSGYTF. This chain links TRBV5-4 with TRBJ1-2; maybe TRBD1 (5 bases). The CDR3 length is 14 residues. Germline CDR1 and CDR2: SGHNT and YYREEE (reference sequence). The V and J ends lost 5 bases and 7 bases respectively, with 18 bases between them.

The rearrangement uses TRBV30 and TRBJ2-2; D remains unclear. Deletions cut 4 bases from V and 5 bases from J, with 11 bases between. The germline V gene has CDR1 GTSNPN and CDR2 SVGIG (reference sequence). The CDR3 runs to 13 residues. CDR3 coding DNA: TGTGCCTGGACCTATCCCCCTACCGGGGAGCTGTTTTTT. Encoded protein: CAWTYPPTGELFF.

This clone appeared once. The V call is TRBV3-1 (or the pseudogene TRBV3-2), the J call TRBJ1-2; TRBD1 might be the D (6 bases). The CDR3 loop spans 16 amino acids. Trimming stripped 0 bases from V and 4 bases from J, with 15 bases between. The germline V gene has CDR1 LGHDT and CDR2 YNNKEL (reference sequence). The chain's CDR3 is CASSQDSYRALYGYTF. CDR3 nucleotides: TGTGCCAGCAGCCAAGATTCCTACAGGGCCCTCTATGGCTACACCTTC.

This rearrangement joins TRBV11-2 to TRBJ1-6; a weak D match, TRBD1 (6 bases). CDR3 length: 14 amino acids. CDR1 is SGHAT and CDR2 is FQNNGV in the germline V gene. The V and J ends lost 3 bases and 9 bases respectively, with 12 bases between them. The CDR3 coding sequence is TGTGCCAGCAGCTTCAGGGGTACTACTTCACCCCTCCACTTT. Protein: CASSFRGTTSPLHF.

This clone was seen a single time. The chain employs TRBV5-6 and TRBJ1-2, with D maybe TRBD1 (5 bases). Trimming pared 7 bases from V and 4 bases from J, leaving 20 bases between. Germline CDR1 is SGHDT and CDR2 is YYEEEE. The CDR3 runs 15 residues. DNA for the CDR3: TGTGCCAGCCAGAGTGGGTTGGGGACTCTCTATGGCTACACCTTC. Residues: CASQSGLGTLYGYTF.

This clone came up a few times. This CDR3 is CASSFSYRVETQYF. CDR3 bases: TGTGCCAGCAGCTTCTCTTACAGGGTAGAGACCCAGTACTTC. The chain couples TRBV7-6 to TRBJ2-5, with D possibly TRBD1 on 6 matching bases. The V gene's germline CDR1 is SGHVS and CDR2 FNYEAQ. CDR3 length equals 14 residues. The germline V and J ends were trimmed by 3 bases and 4 bases, with 12 bases remaining between them.

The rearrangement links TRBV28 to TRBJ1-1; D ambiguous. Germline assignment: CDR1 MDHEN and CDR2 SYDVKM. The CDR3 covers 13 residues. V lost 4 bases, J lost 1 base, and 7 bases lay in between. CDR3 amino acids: CASSYGKNTEAFF. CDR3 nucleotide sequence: TGTGCCAGCAGTTACGGTAAGAACACTGAAGCTTTCTTT. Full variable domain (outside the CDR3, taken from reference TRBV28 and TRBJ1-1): DVKVTQSSRYLVKRTGEKVFLECVQDMDHENMFWYRQDPGLGLRLIYFSYDVKMKEKGDIPEGYSVSREKKERFSLILESASTNQTSMYLCASSYGKNTEAFFGQGTRLTVV.

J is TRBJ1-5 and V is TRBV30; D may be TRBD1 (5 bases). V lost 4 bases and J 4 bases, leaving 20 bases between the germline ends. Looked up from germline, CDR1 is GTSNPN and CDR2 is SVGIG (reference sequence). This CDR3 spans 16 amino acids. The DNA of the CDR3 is TGTGCCTGGACGGCCGCGAAGACAGATCCGAATCAGCCCCAGCATTTT. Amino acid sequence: CAWTAAKTDPNQPQHF.

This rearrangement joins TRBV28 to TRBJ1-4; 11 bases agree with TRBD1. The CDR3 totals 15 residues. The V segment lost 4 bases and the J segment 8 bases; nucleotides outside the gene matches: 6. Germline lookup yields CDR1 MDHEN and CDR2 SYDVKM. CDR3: CASSYPDRGQEKLFF. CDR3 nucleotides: TGTGCCAGCAGTTACCCGGACAGGGGGCAAGAAAAACTGTTTTTT. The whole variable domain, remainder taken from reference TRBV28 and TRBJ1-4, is DVKVTQSSRYLVKRTGEKVFLECVQDMDHENMFWYRQDPGLGLRLIYFSYDVKMKEKGDIPEGYSVSREKKERFSLILESASTNQTSMYLCASSYPDRGQEKLFFGSGTQLSVL.

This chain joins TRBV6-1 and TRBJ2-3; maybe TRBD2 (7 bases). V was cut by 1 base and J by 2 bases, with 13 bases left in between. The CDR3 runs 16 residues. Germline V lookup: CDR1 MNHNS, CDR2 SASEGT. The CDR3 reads CASSEGEGVNTDTQYF. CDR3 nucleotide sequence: TGTGCCAGCAGTGAAGGGGAGGGGGTTAACACAGATACGCAGTATTTT.

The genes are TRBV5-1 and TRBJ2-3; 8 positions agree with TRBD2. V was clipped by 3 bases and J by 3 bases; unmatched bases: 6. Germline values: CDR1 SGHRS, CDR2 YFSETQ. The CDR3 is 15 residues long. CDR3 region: CASSSRGGRTDTQYF. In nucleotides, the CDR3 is TGCGCCAGCAGCTCTCGCGGGGGGAGAACAGATACGCAGTATTTT.

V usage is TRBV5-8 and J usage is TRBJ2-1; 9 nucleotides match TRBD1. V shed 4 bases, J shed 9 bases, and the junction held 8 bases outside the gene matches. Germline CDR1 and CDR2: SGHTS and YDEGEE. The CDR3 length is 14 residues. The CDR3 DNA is TGTGCCAGCAGCATGGACAGGGGAGAGGGTGAGCAGTTCTTC. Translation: CASSMDRGEGEQFF. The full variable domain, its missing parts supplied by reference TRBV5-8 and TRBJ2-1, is EAGVTQSPTHLIKTRGQQATLRCSPISGHTSVYWYQQALGLGLQFLLWYDEGEERNRGNFPPRFSGRQFPNYSSELNVNALELEDSALYLCASSMDRGEGEQFFGPGTRLTVL.

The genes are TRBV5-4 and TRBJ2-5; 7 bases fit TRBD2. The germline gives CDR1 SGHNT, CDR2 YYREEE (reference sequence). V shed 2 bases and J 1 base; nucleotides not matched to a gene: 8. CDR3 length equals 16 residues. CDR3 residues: CASSLGQRGAQETQYF. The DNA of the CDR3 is TGTGCCAGCAGCTTAGGTCAGCGGGGAGCCCAAGAGACCCAGTACTTC. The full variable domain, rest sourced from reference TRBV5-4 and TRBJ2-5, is ETGVTQSPTHLIKTRGQQVTLRCSSQSGHNTVSWYQQALGQGPQFIFQYYREEENGRGNFPPRFSGLQFPNYSSELNVNALELDDSALYLCASSLGQRGAQETQYFGPGTRLLVL.

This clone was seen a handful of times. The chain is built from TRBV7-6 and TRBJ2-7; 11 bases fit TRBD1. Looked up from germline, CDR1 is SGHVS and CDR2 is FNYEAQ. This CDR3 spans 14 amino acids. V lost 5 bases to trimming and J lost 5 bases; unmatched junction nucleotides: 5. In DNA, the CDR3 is TGTGCCAGCAGCCGGACAGGGGGCGAAAACGAGCAGTACTTC. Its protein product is CASSRTGGENEQYF.

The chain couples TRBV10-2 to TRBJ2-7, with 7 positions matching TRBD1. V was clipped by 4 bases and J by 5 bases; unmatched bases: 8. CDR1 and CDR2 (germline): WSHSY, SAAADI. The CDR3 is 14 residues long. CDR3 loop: CASSVSGGSNEQYF. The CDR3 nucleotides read TGCGCCAGCAGTGTGTCAGGGGGTTCGAACGAGCAGTACTTC.

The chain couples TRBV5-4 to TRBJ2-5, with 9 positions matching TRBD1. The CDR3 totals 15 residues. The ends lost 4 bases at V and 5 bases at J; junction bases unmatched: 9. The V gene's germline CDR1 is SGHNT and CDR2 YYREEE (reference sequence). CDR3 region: CASSQQGARKETQYF. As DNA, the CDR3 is TGTGCCAGCAGCCAACAGGGGGCAAGGAAGGAGACCCAGTACTTC. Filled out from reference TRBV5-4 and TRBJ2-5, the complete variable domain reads ETGVTQSPTHLIKTRGQQVTLRCSSQSGHNTVSWYQQALGQGPQFIFQYYREEENGRGNFPPRFSGLQFPNYSSELNVNALELDDSALYLCASSQQGARKETQYFGPGTRLLVL.

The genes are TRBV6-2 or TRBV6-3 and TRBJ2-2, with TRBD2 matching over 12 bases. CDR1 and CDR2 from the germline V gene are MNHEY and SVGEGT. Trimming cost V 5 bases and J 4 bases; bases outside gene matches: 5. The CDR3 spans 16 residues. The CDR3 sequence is CASSRPSGGATGELFF. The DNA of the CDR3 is TGTGCCAGCAGTCGCCCTAGCGGGGGGGCCACCGGGGAGCTGTTTTTT.